These T cell receptor beta chains were read from a single sample in a study of blood T cell repertoires in COVID-19. Assay used: immunoSEQ multiplex PCR; TCRdb lists only in-frame clones, some missing. The table records 75,000 to 90,000 clones, less than 95% of them present only once. Input material: peripheral blood. Every receptor here comes from a man between 18 and 29 years old with COVID-19, enrolled during active disease. CDR3s include the opening cysteine and the closing phenylalanine or tryptophan. D genes are given only for firm matches. The size field is filled for only some rows; it gives once, few, many or a size class.

TRBV7-2	-	TRBJ2-1	-	CASSTLPPSASYNEQFF	TGTGCCAGCAGTACCCTTCCCCCTAGCGCATCCTACAATGAGCAGTTCTTC
TRBV15	-	TRBJ1-1	-	CATSRDRNSLKRFF	TGTGCCACCAGCAGAGACCGGAACAGCCTGAAACGTTTCTTT
TRBV3-1/TRBV3-2	-	TRBJ1-1	-	CASSLASEAFF	TGTGCCAGCAGCCTGGCCTCTGAAGCTTTCTTT
TRBV19	-	TRBJ1-4	-	CASRGAVNEKLLF	TGTGCCAGTCGCGGTGCGGTCAATGAAAAACTGCTTTTT
TRBV6-5	TRBD1	TRBJ1-1	-	CASSSQQGRAEAFF	TGTGCCAGCAGTTCACAACAGGGGCGCGCTGAAGCTTTCTTT
TRBV6-5	TRBD1	TRBJ1-3	-	CATTGVGNTIYF	TGTGCCACGACAGGGGTCGGAAACACCATATATTTT
TRBV4-1	TRBD1	TRBJ2-7	-	CASSTAGTVSYEQYF	TGCGCCAGCAGCACCGCCGGGACAGTGAGCTACGAGCAGTACTTC
TRBV3-1/TRBV3-2	-	TRBJ2-7	-	CASSPRVARVDEQYF	TGTGCCAGCAGCCCTCGGGTAGCCCGAGTTGACGAGCAGTACTTC
TRBV29-1	TRBD2	TRBJ2-7	-	CSVAAGGNYEQYF	TGCAGCGTAGCGGCGGGGGGAAACTACGAGCAGTACTTC
TRBV27	-	TRBJ1-1	-	CASSLGRGIETFF	TGTGCCAGCAGTTTAGGGCGCGGGATCGAGACTTTCTTT
TRBV7-6	TRBD1	TRBJ2-3	-	CASSLEPRGQGPRLTDTQYF	TGTGCCAGCAGCTTAGAACCGAGAGGACAGGGACCGCGTCTGACAGATACGCAGTATTTT
TRBV27	-	TRBJ1-5	-	CASSFSIGNQPQHF	TGTGCCAGCAGTTTTAGTATTGGCAATCAGCCCCAGCATTTT
TRBV7-2	TRBD1	TRBJ2-2	-	CASSHDRGRVTGELFF	TGTGCCAGCAGCCACGACAGGGGGCGGGTCACCGGGGAGCTGTTTTTT
TRBV5-4	-	TRBJ1-1	-	CASSPPGTLMVTEAFF	TGTGCCAGCAGCCCCCCCGGGACATTGATGGTGACTGAAGCTTTCTTT
TRBV19	-	TRBJ1-2	-	CASNWGLDGYTF	TGTGCCAGCAATTGGGGGCTGGATGGCTACACCTTC
TRBV7-8	-	TRBJ2-3	-	CASSLFQGLDTQYF	TGTGCCAGCAGCTTATTTCAGGGACTAGATACGCAGTATTTT
TRBV19	-	TRBJ2-7	-	CASSIGAKGEQYF	TGTGCCAGTAGTATAGGAGCTAAGGGGGAGCAGTACTTC
TRBV12-3/TRBV12-4	-	TRBJ2-1	once	CASSPGNYNEQFF	TGTGCCAGCAGTCCAGGGAATTACAATGAGCAGTTCTTC
TRBV30	TRBD1	TRBJ2-2	-	CAWSPGGSLNTGELFF	TGTGCCTGGAGTCCAGGGGGATCCCTTAACACCGGGGAGCTGTTTTTT
TRBV6-1	TRBD1	TRBJ2-5	once	CASIEGQGSETQYF	TGTGCCAGCATTGAAGGACAGGGCAGTGAGACCCAGTACTTC
TRBV10-3	TRBD2	TRBJ2-7	-	CAMRTSREQYF	TGTGCCATGAGGACTAGCCGCGAGCAGTACTTC
TRBV5-1	-	TRBJ1-1	-	CASSLLPSTHTEAFF	TGCGCCAGCAGCCTACTCCCCTCCACCCACACTGAAGCTTTCTTT
TRBV4-1	-	TRBJ1-5	-	CASSQEAGSNQPQHF	TGCGCCAGCAGCCAAGAGGCAGGCTCTAATCAGCCCCAGCATTTT
TRBV5-5	-	TRBJ1-2	-	CASSSGDFLGYTF	TGTGCCAGCAGCTCGGGTGATTTTCTGGGCTACACCTTC